A selection of T cell receptor beta chains follows, all from one sample in a study of CD8 T cells in Susac syndrome. MiXCR, run by TCRdb on the immunoSEQ multiplex PCR reads, gives a single entry per CDR3 protein. The table shows about 400,000 distinct CDR3 sequences, with 85% to 90% occurring only once. The specimen was CD8+ T cells from PBMCs. The source is a human donor with multiple sclerosis. The CDR3 runs from the conserved cysteine through the conserved F or W. The D gene is left open where the match is weak. The size of a clone is reported for some rows only, either as once, few or many, or as a class for expanded clones.

d_call: NA
clone_size: few
j_call: TRBJ1-5
v_call: TRBV30
cdr3_aa: CAWSGRDTLNQPQHF
cdr3_nt: TGTGCCTGGAGTGGCCGGGACACCCTTAATCAGCCCCAGCATTTT

d_call: TRBD1
clone_size: NA
j_call: TRBJ2-5
v_call: TRBV11-2
cdr3_aa: CASSLVGQEETQYF
cdr3_nt: TGTGCCAGCAGCTTAGTCGGACAGGAGGAGACCCAGTACTTC

d_call: NA
clone_size: NA
j_call: TRBJ1-6
v_call: TRBV15
cdr3_aa: CATSKNGDSPLHF
cdr3_nt: TGTGCCACCAGCAAAAACGGGGATTCACCCCTCCACTTT

d_call: TRBD1
clone_size: NA
j_call: TRBJ1-5
v_call: TRBV4-1
cdr3_aa: CASSQDDRGVNQPQHF
cdr3_nt: TGCGCCAGCAGCCAAGATGACAGGGGGGTAAATCAGCCCCAGCATTTT

d_call: TRBD1
clone_size: NA
j_call: TRBJ1-6
v_call: TRBV5-4
cdr3_aa: CASSPATGSYNSPLHF
cdr3_nt: TGTGCCAGCAGCCCAGCGACAGGGTCCTATAATTCACCCCTCCACTTT

d_call: NA
clone_size: NA
j_call: TRBJ1-2
v_call: TRBV11-2
cdr3_aa: CASSLAHWEGFYGYTF
cdr3_nt: TGTGCCAGCAGCTTAGCGCATTGGGAGGGGTTCTATGGCTACACCTTC

d_call: TRBD1
clone_size: NA
j_call: TRBJ2-2
v_call: TRBV19
cdr3_aa: CASSPQGSSSMDTGELFF
cdr3_nt: TGTGCCAGTAGTCCACAGGGGAGCAGCTCAATGGACACCGGGGAGCTGTTTTTT

d_call: NA
clone_size: NA
j_call: TRBJ1-5
v_call: TRBV21-1
cdr3_aa: CASSLHPGQGDNYSNQPQHF
cdr3_nt: TGTGCCAGCAGCCTTCACCCGGGACAGGGGGACAATTATAGCAATCAGCCCCAGCATTTT

d_call: NA
clone_size: NA
j_call: TRBJ1-2
v_call: TRBV7-8
cdr3_aa: CASSSRGNYTF
cdr3_nt: TGTGCCAGCAGCTCTCGGGGAAACTACACCTTC

d_call: NA
clone_size: NA
j_call: TRBJ1-2
v_call: TRBV12-3/TRBV12-4
cdr3_aa: CASSYPQVQGGYTF
cdr3_nt: TGTGCCAGCAGCTATCCGCAGGTCCAAGGTGGCTACACCTTC

d_call: NA
clone_size: NA
j_call: TRBJ2-7
v_call: TRBV6-1
cdr3_aa: CASQPGSYEQYF
cdr3_nt: TGTGCCAGCCAGCCTGGGTCCTACGAGCAGTACTTC

d_call: TRBD1
clone_size: NA
j_call: TRBJ1-2
v_call: TRBV30
cdr3_aa: CAWSTGTGDGYTF
cdr3_nt: TGTGCCTGGAGCACCGGTACAGGGGACGGCTACACCTTC

d_call: TRBD2
clone_size: NA
j_call: TRBJ2-7
v_call: TRBV4-1
cdr3_aa: CASSQLAGDYEQYF
cdr3_nt: TGCGCCAGCAGCCAATTAGCGGGAGACTACGAGCAGTACTTC

d_call: NA
clone_size: NA
j_call: TRBJ2-5
v_call: TRBV27
cdr3_aa: CASSDLGKTQYF
cdr3_nt: TGTGCCAGCAGTGATCTAGGGAAAACCCAGTACTTC

d_call: NA
clone_size: NA
j_call: TRBJ1-5
v_call: TRBV10-3
cdr3_aa: CAISEPPNQPQHF
cdr3_nt: TGTGCCATCAGTGAACCCCCGAATCAGCCCCAGCATTTT

d_call: NA
clone_size: once
j_call: TRBJ1-2
v_call: TRBV30
cdr3_aa: CAWRLEEEEWGYGYTF
cdr3_nt: TGTGCCTGGAGGCTGGAAGAAGAGGAGTGGGGCTATGGCTACACCTTC

d_call: TRBD1
clone_size: NA
j_call: TRBJ1-2
v_call: TRBV12-3/TRBV12-4
cdr3_aa: CASSPGQGPFYGYTF
cdr3_nt: TGTGCCAGCAGTCCGGGACAGGGCCCTTTCTATGGCTACACCTTC

d_call: TRBD2
clone_size: NA
j_call: TRBJ2-7
v_call: TRBV19
cdr3_aa: CASSMGVAGVYEQYF
cdr3_nt: TGTGCCAGTAGTATGGGGGTAGCGGGAGTCTACGAGCAGTACTTC

d_call: NA
clone_size: NA
j_call: TRBJ1-1
v_call: TRBV7-9
cdr3_aa: CASRLIPEAFF
cdr3_nt: TGTGCCAGCAGGTTGATCCCTGAAGCTTTCTTT

d_call: TRBD1
clone_size: NA
j_call: TRBJ2-7
v_call: TRBV12-3/TRBV12-4
cdr3_aa: CASNVEGTGPYEQYF
cdr3_nt: TGTGCCAGCAACGTAGAGGGGACAGGACCATACGAGCAGTACTTC

d_call: NA
clone_size: NA
j_call: TRBJ1-1
v_call: TRBV12-3/TRBV12-4
cdr3_aa: CASSLLDGDLGNTEAFF
cdr3_nt: TGTGCCAGCAGTTTACTTGATGGGGACCTAGGGAATACTGAAGCTTTCTTT

d_call: TRBD1
clone_size: NA
j_call: TRBJ2-2
v_call: TRBV6-1
cdr3_aa: CASRERTGDAGELFF
cdr3_nt: TGTGCCAGCAGAGAGCGGACAGGGGATGCCGGGGAGCTGTTTTTT

d_call: NA
clone_size: NA
j_call: TRBJ1-2
v_call: TRBV30
cdr3_aa: CAWSHDTIIYGYTF
cdr3_nt: TGTGCCTGGAGTCACGACACCATAATCTATGGCTACACCTTC

d_call: NA
clone_size: NA
j_call: TRBJ1-4
v_call: TRBV4-1
cdr3_aa: CASSQDPQKLFF
cdr3_nt: TGCGCCAGCAGCCAAGATCCCCAAAAACTGTTTTTT

d_call: NA
clone_size: NA
j_call: TRBJ2-1
v_call: TRBV5-4
cdr3_aa: CASSSFVGSDNEQFF
cdr3_nt: TGTGCCAGCAGCTCGTTTGTAGGCAGCGACAATGAGCAGTTCTTC

d_call: NA
clone_size: NA
j_call: TRBJ2-1
v_call: TRBV27
cdr3_aa: CASSFLKPTAVDEQFF
cdr3_nt: TGTGCCAGCAGTTTCCTAAAACCGACGGCAGTCGATGAGCAGTTCTTC

d_call: NA
clone_size: NA
j_call: TRBJ2-7
v_call: TRBV4-1
cdr3_aa: CASSQVLAYEQYF
cdr3_nt: TGCGCCAGCAGCCAAGTGCTTGCCTACGAGCAGTACTTC

d_call: NA
clone_size: once
j_call: TRBJ1-5
v_call: TRBV20-1
cdr3_aa: CSARDDRMGPTNNQPQHF
cdr3_nt: TGCAGTGCTAGAGACGACAGGATGGGCCCGACTAACAATCAGCCCCAGCATTTT

d_call: NA
clone_size: NA
j_call: TRBJ1-2
v_call: TRBV6-4
cdr3_aa: CASSDSSAGRWYGYTF
cdr3_nt: TGTGCCAGCAGTGACTCGAGTGCAGGGCGTTGGTATGGCTACACCTTC

d_call: TRBD2
clone_size: NA
j_call: TRBJ2-1
v_call: TRBV11-2
cdr3_aa: CASSSGGRNEQFF
cdr3_nt: TGTGCCAGCAGTAGCGGGGGGCGCAATGAGCAGTTCTTC

d_call: NA
clone_size: NA
j_call: TRBJ1-5
v_call: TRBV15
cdr3_aa: CATSREGFSNQPQHF
cdr3_nt: TGTGCCACCAGCAGAGAGGGGTTCAGCAATCAGCCCCAGCATTTT

d_call: TRBD2
clone_size: NA
j_call: TRBJ2-1
v_call: TRBV24-1
cdr3_aa: CATSERLANEQFF
cdr3_nt: TGTGCCACCAGTGAGAGACTAGCTAATGAGCAGTTCTTC

d_call: TRBD1
clone_size: NA
j_call: TRBJ2-3
v_call: TRBV30
cdr3_aa: CAWTSGQGADTQYF
cdr3_nt: TGTGCCTGGACGTCGGGACAGGGGGCAGATACGCAGTATTTT

d_call: TRBD2
clone_size: NA
j_call: TRBJ2-2
v_call: TRBV28
cdr3_aa: CASSPGLAGGRTGELFF
cdr3_nt: TGTGCCAGCAGCCCCGGACTAGCGGGGGGCCGGACCGGGGAGCTGTTTTTT

d_call: TRBD2
clone_size: NA
j_call: TRBJ2-1
v_call: TRBV29-1
cdr3_aa: CSVRFVAGLYNEQFF
cdr3_nt: TGCAGCGTCCGCTTTGTAGCGGGGCTGTACAATGAGCAGTTCTTC

d_call: TRBD1
clone_size: NA
j_call: TRBJ2-1
v_call: TRBV2
cdr3_aa: CASSEALPASWDRGGEQFF
cdr3_nt: TGTGCCAGCAGTGAAGCGCTTCCGGCTAGTTGGGACAGGGGTGGTGAGCAGTTCTTC

d_call: NA
clone_size: NA
j_call: TRBJ2-7
v_call: TRBV4-1
cdr3_aa: CASSQEGGLGSYEQYF
cdr3_nt: TGCGCCAGCAGCCAAGAAGGGGGGTTAGGCTCCTACGAGCAGTACTTC

d_call: NA
clone_size: NA
j_call: TRBJ2-1
v_call: TRBV4-1
cdr3_aa: CASSTGPDSYNEQFF
cdr3_nt: TGCGCCAGCAGCACTGGGCCCGACTCCTACAATGAGCAGTTCTTC

d_call: NA
clone_size: NA
j_call: TRBJ2-1
v_call: TRBV19
cdr3_aa: CASSMGLGESSYNEQFF
cdr3_nt: TGTGCCAGTAGTATGGGCCTGGGGGAGAGCTCCTACAATGAGCAGTTCTTC

d_call: NA
clone_size: NA
j_call: TRBJ2-1
v_call: TRBV3-1
cdr3_aa: CASSQDLYNEQFF
cdr3_nt: TGTGCCAGCAGCCAAGATCTGTACAATGAGCAGTTCTTC

d_call: NA
clone_size: NA
j_call: TRBJ2-3
v_call: TRBV19
cdr3_aa: CASVSGGNMDTQYF
cdr3_nt: TGTGCCAGTGTCTCTGGGGGGAACATGGATACGCAGTATTTT

d_call: TRBD1
clone_size: NA
j_call: TRBJ1-1
v_call: TRBV5-1
cdr3_aa: CASSGGQGAYDTEAFF
cdr3_nt: TGCGCCAGCAGCGGCGGACAGGGGGCCTATGACACTGAAGCTTTCTTT

d_call: NA
clone_size: NA
j_call: TRBJ2-5
v_call: TRBV10-3
cdr3_aa: CAISDGGPGETQYF
cdr3_nt: TGTGCCATCAGTGACGGGGGGCCCGGGGAGACCCAGTACTTC

d_call: NA
clone_size: NA
j_call: TRBJ2-1
v_call: TRBV29-1
cdr3_aa: CSVEVWDEQFF
cdr3_nt: TGCAGCGTTGAAGTCTGGGATGAGCAGTTCTTC

d_call: TRBD1
clone_size: once
j_call: TRBJ1-2
v_call: TRBV4-1
cdr3_aa: CASSLDRGQGYTF
cdr3_nt: TGCGCCAGCAGCCTAGACAGGGGGCAAGGCTACACCTTC

d_call: TRBD2
clone_size: NA
j_call: TRBJ2-7
v_call: TRBV5-1
cdr3_aa: CASSHPSAGGGNEQYF
cdr3_nt: TGCGCCAGCAGCCACCCCTCGGCGGGAGGTGGCAACGAGCAGTACTTC

d_call: TRBD1
clone_size: NA
j_call: TRBJ2-3
v_call: TRBV9
cdr3_aa: CASGQDRGRDTQYF
cdr3_nt: TGTGCCAGCGGCCAGGACAGGGGGCGAGATACGCAGTATTTT

d_call: TRBD1
clone_size: NA
j_call: TRBJ1-1
v_call: TRBV28
cdr3_aa: CASSPRTGGLTEAFF
cdr3_nt: TGTGCCAGCAGTCCCCGGACAGGGGGCCTCACTGAAGCTTTCTTT

d_call: NA
clone_size: NA
j_call: TRBJ1-1
v_call: TRBV29-1
cdr3_aa: CSVVKGPEAFF
cdr3_nt: TGCAGCGTTGTGAAGGGTCCTGAAGCTTTCTTT

d_call: TRBD1
clone_size: NA
j_call: TRBJ1-6
v_call: TRBV30
cdr3_aa: CAWTNLGGGYNSPLHF
cdr3_nt: TGTGCCTGGACCAACCTAGGGGGCGGCTATAATTCACCCCTCCACTTT

d_call: TRBD1
clone_size: NA
j_call: TRBJ1-1
v_call: TRBV6-5
cdr3_aa: CASSPGQNEAFF
cdr3_nt: TGTGCCAGCAGCCCGGGACAGAATGAAGCTTTCTTT

d_call: NA
clone_size: NA
j_call: TRBJ2-7
v_call: TRBV5-6
cdr3_aa: CAISFRNPYEQYF
cdr3_nt: TGTGCCATCAGCTTCAGGAACCCCTACGAGCAGTACTTC

d_call: TRBD2
clone_size: NA
j_call: TRBJ2-4
v_call: TRBV12-3/TRBV12-4
cdr3_aa: CASSLGRWEGQYF
cdr3_nt: TGTGCCAGCAGTTTAGGTCGGTGGGAGGGGCAGTACTTC

d_call: NA
clone_size: NA
j_call: TRBJ2-5
v_call: TRBV2
cdr3_aa: CASSEEGKETQYF
cdr3_nt: TGTGCCAGCAGTGAGGAGGGAAAAGAGACCCAGTACTTC

d_call: NA
clone_size: NA
j_call: TRBJ1-1
v_call: TRBV27
cdr3_aa: CASSLSLYTEAFF
cdr3_nt: TGTGCCAGCAGTCTCTCCCTCTACACTGAAGCTTTCTTT

d_call: NA
clone_size: NA
j_call: TRBJ2-7
v_call: TRBV3-1
cdr3_aa: CASSAGDMGPIPYEQYF
cdr3_nt: TGTGCCAGCAGCGCTGGTGACATGGGACCGATTCCCTACGAGCAGTACTTC

d_call: NA
clone_size: NA
j_call: TRBJ2-7
v_call: TRBV28
cdr3_aa: CASSPLGGGYEQYF
cdr3_nt: TGTGCCAGCAGTCCCCTGGGGGGCGGATACGAGCAGTACTTC

d_call: TRBD1
clone_size: NA
j_call: TRBJ1-1
v_call: TRBV27
cdr3_aa: CASSNWDSEAFF
cdr3_nt: TGTGCCAGCAGTAACTGGGACAGCGAAGCTTTCTTT

d_call: NA
clone_size: NA
j_call: TRBJ1-5
v_call: TRBV27
cdr3_aa: CASSLSTGSHNQPQHF
cdr3_nt: TGTGCCAGCAGTCTATCAACAGGGTCCCACAATCAGCCCCAGCATTTT